The 9 T cell receptor beta chains below were found in one sample sequenced in a study of vaccination and CD4 T cells after COVID-19. What these receptors recognize is not known. Sequence data for DNA of cultured CD4+ T cells were generated by the Oncomine TCR Beta short-read assay. One entry per CDR3 protein, called by TCRdb with MiXCR from the PCR reads. The data hold about 20,000 distinct CDR3 sequences, with around 50% observed a single time. The treatment was: roughly 10-day PBMC culture with coronavirus spike peptide pools or control peptides (ViraFEST assay). The sample consisted of CD4+ T cells from blood, cultured in vitro. These receptors came from a human donor who had recovered from COVID-19.

This sequence joins TRBV7-2 and TRBJ1-2; weak D call: TRBD1 (5 bases). Trimming took off 6 bases at V and 8 bases at J, with 19 bases between the two ends. The CDR3 totals 14 residues. Per germline, CDR1 SGHTA and CDR2 FQGNSA. The chain's CDR3 is CASSFKGVVGGYTF. The CDR3 bases are TGTGCCAGCAGTTTCAAAGGGGTAGTGGGAGGCTACACCTTC.

V and J are TRBV20-1 and TRBJ1-1; 7 bases align to TRBD1. Germline CDR1 reads DFQATT; CDR2 reads SNEGSKA (reference sequence). V lost 7 bases to trimming and J lost 0 bases; unmatched junction nucleotides: 5. This CDR3 spans 13 amino acids. CDR3 sequence: CSVPGQMNTEAFF. The CDR3 DNA sequence: TGCAGTGTACCGGGACAGATGAACACTGAAGCTTTCTTT.

The chain joins TRBV20-1 to TRBJ2-3; perhaps TRBD2 as D (6 bases). Looked up from germline, CDR1 is DFQATT and CDR2 is SNEGSKA (reference sequence). The CDR3 loop spans 13 amino acids. Trimming shortened V by 3 bases and J by 4 bases, and 11 bases separated the two germline ends. The CDR3 DNA is TGCAGTGCTAGGAAGGGACTTTCAGATACGCAGTATTTT. Encoded protein: CSARKGLSDTQYF.

V usage is TRBV18 and J usage is TRBJ2-5, with 9 positions matching TRBD1. CDR1 and CDR2 from the germline V gene are KGHSH and LQKENI. J gave up 3 bases and V 3 bases, and 2 bases lay outside the gene matches. The CDR3 spans 14 residues. CDR3 in amino acids: CASSPGQGKETQYF. DNA for the CDR3: TGTGCCAGCTCACCGGGACAGGGAAAAGAGACCCAGTACTTC.

There are a few counts of this clonotype. The V call is TRBV7-2, the J call TRBJ2-3, with 9 bases matching TRBD1. The CDR3 is made up of 14 amino acids. CDR1 is SGHTA and CDR2 is FQGNSA in the germline V gene. J gave up 1 base and V 8 bases, and 4 bases lay outside the gene matches. The chain's CDR3 is CASGRTGGTDTQYF. In DNA, the CDR3 is TGTGCCAGCGGTAGGACAGGGGGCACAGATACGCAGTATTTT.

This clonotype was observed a handful of times. The rearrangement uses TRBV6-1 and TRBJ2-1; perhaps TRBD1 as D (6 bases). Germline values: CDR1 MNHNS, CDR2 SASEGT. V dropped 3 bases and J dropped 1 base, with 16 bases sitting between them. The CDR3 is made up of 17 amino acids. CDR3: CASSDFLAGVSYNEQFF. The CDR3 DNA reads as TGTGCCAGCAGTGACTTTCTGGCAGGGGTATCCTACAATGAGCAGTTCTTC.

The chain joins TRBV6-2 or TRBV6-3 to TRBJ1-2, with 7 bases aligning to TRBD1. The CDR3 loop spans 16 amino acids. Germline values: CDR1 MNHEY, CDR2 SVGEGT. The J segment lost 3 bases and the V segment lost 6 bases, leaving 13 bases of the junction unmatched. This CDR3 is CASSGSSRTGHYGYTF. The CDR3, as DNA: TGTGCCAGCAGCGGAAGTTCCCGGACAGGCCACTATGGCTACACCTTC.

This clonotype was counted a single time. J is TRBJ2-2 and V is TRBV18, with 11 bases aligning to TRBD2. This CDR3 has 17 residues. The V and J ends lost 3 bases and 6 bases, in that order; junction bases with no gene match: 9. CDR1 is KGHSH and CDR2 is LQKENI in the germline V gene. In DNA, the CDR3 is TGTGCCAGCTCACCCGGGACTAGCGGTTCCATGGCCGGGGAGCTGTTTTTT. Translated: CASSPGTSGSMAGELFF.

This sequence joins TRBV19 and TRBJ1-6, with a possible D match to TRBD1 (5 bases). V lost 9 bases to trimming and J lost 12 bases, with 21 bases between them. Germline CDR1 and CDR2: LNHDA and SQIVND (reference sequence). CDR3 length: 14 residues. The CDR3 here is CASHRLGVGVPLHF. DNA for the CDR3: TGTGCCAGCCACAGATTGGGGGTCGGGGTACCCCTCCACTTT.